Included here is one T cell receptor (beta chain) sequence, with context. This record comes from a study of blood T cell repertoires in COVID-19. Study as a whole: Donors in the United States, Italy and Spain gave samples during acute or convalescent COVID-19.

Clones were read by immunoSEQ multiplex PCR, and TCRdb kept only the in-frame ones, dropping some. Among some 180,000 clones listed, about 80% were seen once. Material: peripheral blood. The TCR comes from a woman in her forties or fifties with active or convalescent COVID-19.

This chain's CDR3 is CASSLQGGETDTQYF. In nucleotides, the CDR3 is TGTGCCAGCAGTCTACAGGGGGGTGAGACAGATACGCAGTATTTT. The genes are TRBV27 and TRBJ2-3, with TRBD1 matching over 8 bases. The CDR3 totals 15 residues. Per the germline V gene, CDR1 is MNHEY and CDR2 is SMNVEV (reference sequence). Trimming took 5 bases from V and 3 from J; bases not matched to a gene: 7.